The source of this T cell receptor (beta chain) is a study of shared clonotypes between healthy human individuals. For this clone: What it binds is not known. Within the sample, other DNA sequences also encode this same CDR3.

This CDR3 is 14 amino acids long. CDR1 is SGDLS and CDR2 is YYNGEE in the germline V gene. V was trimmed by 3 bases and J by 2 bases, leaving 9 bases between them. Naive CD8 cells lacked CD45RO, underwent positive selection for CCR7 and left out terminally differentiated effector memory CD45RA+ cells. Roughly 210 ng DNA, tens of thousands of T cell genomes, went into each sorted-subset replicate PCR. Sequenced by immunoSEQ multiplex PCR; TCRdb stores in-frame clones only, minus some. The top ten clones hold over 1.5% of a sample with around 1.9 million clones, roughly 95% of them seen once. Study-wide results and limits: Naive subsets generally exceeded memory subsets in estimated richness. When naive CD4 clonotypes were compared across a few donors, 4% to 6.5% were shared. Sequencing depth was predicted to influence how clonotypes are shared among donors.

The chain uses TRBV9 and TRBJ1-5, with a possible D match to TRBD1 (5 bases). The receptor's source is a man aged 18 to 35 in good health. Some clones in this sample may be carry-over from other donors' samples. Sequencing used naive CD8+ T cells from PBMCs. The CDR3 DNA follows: TGTGCCAGCAGCGACGGGACGGGCAATCAGCCCCAGCATTTT. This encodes CASSDGTGNQPQHF.